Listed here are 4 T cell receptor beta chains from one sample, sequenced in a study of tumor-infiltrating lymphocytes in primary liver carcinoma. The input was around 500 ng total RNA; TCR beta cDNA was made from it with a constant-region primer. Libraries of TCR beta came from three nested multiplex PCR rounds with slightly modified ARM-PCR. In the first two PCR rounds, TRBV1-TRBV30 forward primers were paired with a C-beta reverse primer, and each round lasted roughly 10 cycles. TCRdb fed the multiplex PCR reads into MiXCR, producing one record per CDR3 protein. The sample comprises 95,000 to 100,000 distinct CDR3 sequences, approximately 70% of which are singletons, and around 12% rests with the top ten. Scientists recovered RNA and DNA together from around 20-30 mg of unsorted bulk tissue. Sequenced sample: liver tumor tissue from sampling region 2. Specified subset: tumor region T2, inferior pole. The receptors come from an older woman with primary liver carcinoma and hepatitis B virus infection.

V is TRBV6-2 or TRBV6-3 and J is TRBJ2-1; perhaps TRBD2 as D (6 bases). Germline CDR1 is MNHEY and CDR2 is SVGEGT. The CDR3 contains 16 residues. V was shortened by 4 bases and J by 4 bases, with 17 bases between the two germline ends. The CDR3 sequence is CASSFSIRTTYNEQFF. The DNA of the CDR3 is TGTGCCAGCAGTTTCTCGATCAGGACTACGTACAATGAGCAGTTCTTC.

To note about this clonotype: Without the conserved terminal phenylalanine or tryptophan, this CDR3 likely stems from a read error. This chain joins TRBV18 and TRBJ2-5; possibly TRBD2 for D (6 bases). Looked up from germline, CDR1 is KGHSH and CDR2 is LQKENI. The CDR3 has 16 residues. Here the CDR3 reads CANSPRRLEGKETQYL. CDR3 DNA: TGTGCCAACTCACCACGCCGACTAGAGGGGAAGGAGACCCAGTACTTA.

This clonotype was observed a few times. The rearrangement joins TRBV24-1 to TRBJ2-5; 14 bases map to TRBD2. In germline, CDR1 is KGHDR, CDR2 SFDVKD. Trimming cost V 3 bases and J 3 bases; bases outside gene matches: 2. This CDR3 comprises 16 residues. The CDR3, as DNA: TGTGCCACCAGTGATCCGGGACTAGCGGGAGAAGAGACCCAGTACTTC. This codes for CATSDPGLAGEETQYF.

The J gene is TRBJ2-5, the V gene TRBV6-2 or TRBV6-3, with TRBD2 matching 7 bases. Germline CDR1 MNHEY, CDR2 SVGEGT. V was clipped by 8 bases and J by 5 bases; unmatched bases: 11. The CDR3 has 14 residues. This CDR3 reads CASPLGRAAETQYF. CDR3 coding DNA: TGTGCCAGCCCCCTGGGGAGGGCCGCGGAGACCCAGTACTTC.